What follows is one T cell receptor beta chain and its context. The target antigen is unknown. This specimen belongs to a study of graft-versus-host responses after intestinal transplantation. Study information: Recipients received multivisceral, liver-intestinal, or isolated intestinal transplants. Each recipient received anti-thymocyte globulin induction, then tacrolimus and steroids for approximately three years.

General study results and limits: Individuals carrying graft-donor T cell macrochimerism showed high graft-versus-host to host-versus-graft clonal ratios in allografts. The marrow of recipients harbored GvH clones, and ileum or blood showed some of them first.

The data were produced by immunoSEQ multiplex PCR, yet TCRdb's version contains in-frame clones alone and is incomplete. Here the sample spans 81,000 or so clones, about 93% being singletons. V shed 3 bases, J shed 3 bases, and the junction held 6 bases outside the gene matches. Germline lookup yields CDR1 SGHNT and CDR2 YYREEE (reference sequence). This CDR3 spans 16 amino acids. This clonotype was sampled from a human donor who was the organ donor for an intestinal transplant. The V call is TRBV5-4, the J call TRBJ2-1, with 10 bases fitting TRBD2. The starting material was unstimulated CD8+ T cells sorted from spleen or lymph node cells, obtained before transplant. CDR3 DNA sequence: TGTGCCAGCAGCTCCGTACTAGCGGGGAACTACAATGAGCAGTTCTTC. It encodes CASSSVLAGNYNEQFF.